This T cell receptor (beta chain) comes out of a study of shared clonotypes between healthy human individuals. Germline V lookup: CDR1 GTSNPN, CDR2 SVGIG (reference sequence). V lost 0 bases and J lost 2, with 10 bases in between. The CDR3 runs to 14 residues. All donors qualified as healthy HIV-negative adults and had experienced no recent acute infections or vaccinations. This clone was counted a single time. Ten immunoSEQ deep assay plates were used to sequence unsorted PBMC DNA. The assay was immunoSEQ multiplex PCR, and TCRdb's table has in-frame clones only and misses some. This table holds 500,000 to 650,000 clones, around 78% found once.

This sequence joins TRBV30 and TRBJ2-5; no reliable D call. The specimen was PBMCs. The source is a woman between 35 and 50 years old in good health. Some clones in this sample may be carry-over from other donors' samples. DNA of the CDR3: TGTGCCTGGAGTGTACGCCTGGGGCAAGAGACCCAGTACTTC. Protein: CAWSVRLGQETQYF.